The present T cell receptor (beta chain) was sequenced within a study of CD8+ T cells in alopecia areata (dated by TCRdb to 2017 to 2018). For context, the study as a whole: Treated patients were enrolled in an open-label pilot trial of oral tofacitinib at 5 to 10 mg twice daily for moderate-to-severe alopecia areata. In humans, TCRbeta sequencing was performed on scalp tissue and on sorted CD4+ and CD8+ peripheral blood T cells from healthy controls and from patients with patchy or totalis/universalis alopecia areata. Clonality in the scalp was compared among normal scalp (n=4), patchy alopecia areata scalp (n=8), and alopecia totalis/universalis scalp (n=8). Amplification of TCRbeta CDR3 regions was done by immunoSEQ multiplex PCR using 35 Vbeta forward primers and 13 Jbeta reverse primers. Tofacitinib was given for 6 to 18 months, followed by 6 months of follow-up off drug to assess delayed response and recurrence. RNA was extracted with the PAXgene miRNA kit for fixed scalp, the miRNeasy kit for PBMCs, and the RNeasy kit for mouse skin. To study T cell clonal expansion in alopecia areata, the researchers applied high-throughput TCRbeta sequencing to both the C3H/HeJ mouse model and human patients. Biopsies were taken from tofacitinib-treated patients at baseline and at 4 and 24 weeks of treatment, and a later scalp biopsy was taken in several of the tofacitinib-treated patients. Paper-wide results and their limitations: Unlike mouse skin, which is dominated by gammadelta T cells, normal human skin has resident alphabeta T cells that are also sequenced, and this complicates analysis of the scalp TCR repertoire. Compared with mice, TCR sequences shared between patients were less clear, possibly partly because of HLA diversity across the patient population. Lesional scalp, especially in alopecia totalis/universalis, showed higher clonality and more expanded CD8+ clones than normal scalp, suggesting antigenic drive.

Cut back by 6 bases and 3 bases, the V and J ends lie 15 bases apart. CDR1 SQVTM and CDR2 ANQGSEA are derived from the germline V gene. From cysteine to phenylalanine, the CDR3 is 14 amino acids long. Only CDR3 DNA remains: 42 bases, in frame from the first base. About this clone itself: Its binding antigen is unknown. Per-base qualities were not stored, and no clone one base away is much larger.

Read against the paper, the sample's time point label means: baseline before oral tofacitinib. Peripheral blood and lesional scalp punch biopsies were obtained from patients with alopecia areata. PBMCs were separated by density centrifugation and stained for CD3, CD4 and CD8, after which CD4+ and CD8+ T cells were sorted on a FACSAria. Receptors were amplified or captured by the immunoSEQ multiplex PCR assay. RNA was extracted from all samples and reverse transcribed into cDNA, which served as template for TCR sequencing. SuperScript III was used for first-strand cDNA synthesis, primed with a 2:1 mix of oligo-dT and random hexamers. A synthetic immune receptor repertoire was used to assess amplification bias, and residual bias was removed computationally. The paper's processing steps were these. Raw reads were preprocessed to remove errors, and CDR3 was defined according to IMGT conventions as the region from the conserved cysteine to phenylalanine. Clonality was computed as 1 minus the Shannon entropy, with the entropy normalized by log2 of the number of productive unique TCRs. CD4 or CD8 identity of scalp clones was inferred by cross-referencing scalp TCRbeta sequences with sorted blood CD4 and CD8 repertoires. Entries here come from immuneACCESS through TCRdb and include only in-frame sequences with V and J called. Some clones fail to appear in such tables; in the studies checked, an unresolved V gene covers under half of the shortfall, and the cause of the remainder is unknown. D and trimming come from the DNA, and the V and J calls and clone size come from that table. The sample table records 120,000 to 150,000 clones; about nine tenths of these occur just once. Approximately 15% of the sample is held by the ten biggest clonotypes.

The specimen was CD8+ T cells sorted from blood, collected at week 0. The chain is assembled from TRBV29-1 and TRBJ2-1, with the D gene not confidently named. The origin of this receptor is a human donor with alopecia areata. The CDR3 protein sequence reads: CSVPYRSDYNEQFF. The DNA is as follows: TGCAGCGTCCCATACCGGTCAGACTACAATGAGCAGTTCTTC.